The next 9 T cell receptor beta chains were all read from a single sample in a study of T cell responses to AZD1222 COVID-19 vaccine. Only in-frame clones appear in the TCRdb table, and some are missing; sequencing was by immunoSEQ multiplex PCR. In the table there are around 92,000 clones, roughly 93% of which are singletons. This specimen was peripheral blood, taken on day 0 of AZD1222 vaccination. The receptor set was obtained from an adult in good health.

CDR3: CASSRSVSGNTIYF. The CDR3 region has the DNA TGTGCCAGCAGCCGAAGCGTCTCTGGAAACACCATATATTTT. This rearrangement joins TRBV5-6 to TRBJ1-3, with D unresolved. The CDR3 is 14 amino acids. Between the trimmed V and J ends, which lost 4 bases and 0 bases, there was a span of 8 bases. Germline V gene data show CDR1 as SGHDT and CDR2 as YYEEEE.

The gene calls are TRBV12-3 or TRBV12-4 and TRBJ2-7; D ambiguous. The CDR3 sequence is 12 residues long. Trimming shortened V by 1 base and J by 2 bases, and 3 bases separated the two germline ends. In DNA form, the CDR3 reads TGTGCCAGCAGTTTAGTCGCCTACGAGCAGTACTTC. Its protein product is CASSLVAYEQYF.

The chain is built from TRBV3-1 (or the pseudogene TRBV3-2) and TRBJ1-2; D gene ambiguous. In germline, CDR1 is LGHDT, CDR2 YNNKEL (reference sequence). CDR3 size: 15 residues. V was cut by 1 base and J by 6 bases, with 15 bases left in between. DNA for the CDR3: TGTGCCAGCAGCCAAGCTCCAGACCTTGGAGATGGCTACACCTTC. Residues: CASSQAPDLGDGYTF.

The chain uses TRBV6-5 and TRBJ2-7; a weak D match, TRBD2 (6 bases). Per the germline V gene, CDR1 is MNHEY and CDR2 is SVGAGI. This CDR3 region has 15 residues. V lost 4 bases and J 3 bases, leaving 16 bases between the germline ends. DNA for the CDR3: TGTGCCAGCAGTTCTGCGGGGCCCTTGGGCTACGAGCAGTACTTC. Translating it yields CASSSAGPLGYEQYF.

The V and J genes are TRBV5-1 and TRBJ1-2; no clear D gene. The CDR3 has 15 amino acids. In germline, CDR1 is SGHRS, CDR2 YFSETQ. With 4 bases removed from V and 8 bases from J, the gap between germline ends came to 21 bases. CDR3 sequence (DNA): TGCGCCAGCAGCGCCGAGCCTGGGAACAGTCGGGGCTACACCTTC. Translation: CASSAEPGNSRGYTF.

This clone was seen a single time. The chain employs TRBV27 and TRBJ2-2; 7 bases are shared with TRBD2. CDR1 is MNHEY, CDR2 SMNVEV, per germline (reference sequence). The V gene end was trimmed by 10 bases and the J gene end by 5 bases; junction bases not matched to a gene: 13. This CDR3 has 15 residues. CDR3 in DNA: TGTGCCAACCCCCTTCGGGGGGATACTACCGGGGAGCTGTTTTTT. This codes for CANPLRGDTTGELFF.

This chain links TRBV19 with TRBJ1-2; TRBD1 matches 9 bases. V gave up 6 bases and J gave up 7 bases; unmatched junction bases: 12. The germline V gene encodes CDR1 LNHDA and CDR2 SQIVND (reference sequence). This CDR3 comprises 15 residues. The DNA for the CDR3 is TGTGCCAGTAGAACACCTGGGACAGGGCGTGGTGGCTACACCTTC. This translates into CASRTPGTGRGGYTF.

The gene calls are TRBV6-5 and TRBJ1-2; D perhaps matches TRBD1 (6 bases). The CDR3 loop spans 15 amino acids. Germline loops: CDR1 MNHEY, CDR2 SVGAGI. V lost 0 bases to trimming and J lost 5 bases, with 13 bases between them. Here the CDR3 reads CASSYSIPGVYGYTF. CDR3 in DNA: TGTGCCAGCAGTTACTCGATTCCAGGGGTGTATGGCTACACCTTC.

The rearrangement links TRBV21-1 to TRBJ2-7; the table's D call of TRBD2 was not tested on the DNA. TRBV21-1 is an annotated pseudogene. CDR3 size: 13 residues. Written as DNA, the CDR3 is TGTGCCAGCCCTACGGAGGTACGTGTGAAGCAGTACTTC. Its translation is CASPTEVRVKQYF.